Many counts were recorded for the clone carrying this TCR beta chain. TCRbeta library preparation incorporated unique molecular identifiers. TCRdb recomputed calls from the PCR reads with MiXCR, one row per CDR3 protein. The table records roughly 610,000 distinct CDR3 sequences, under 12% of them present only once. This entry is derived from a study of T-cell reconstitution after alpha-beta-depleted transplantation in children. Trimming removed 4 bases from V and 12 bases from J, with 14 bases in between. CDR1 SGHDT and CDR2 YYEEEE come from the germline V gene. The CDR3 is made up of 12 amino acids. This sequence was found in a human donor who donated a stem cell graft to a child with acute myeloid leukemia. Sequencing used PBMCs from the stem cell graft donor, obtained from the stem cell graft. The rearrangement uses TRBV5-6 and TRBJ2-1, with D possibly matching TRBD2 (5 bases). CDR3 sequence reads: CASSLSLGRQFF. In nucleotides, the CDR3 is TGTGCCAGCAGCCTATCACTAGGCCGGCAGTTCTTC. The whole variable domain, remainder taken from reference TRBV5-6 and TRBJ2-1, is DAGVTQSPTHLIKTRGQQVTLRCSPKSGHDTVSWYQQALGQGPQFIFQYYEEEERQRGNFPDRFSGHQFPNYSSELNVNALLLGDSALYLCASSLSLGRQFFGPGTRLTVL.